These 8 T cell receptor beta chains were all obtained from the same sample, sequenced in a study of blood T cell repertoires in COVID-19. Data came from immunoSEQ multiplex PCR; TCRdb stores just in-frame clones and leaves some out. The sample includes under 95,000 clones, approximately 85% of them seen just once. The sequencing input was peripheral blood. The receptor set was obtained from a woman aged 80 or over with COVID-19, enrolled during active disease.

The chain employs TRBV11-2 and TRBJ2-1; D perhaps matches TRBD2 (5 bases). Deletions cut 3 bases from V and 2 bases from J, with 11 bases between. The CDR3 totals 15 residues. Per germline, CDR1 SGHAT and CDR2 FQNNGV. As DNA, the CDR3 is TGTGCCAGCAGCTTGAGGGTCTACCCCTACAATGAGCAGTTCTTC. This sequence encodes CASSLRVYPYNEQFF.

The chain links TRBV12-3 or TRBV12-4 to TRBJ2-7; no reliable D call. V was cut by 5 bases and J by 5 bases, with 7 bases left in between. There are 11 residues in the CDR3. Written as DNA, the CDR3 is TGTGCCAGCAGTGTGGGCCACGAGCAGTACTTC. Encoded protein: CASSVGHEQYF.

The CDR3 nucleotides read TGTGCCACCAGTGAGCCGGGACAGGGACGCTACACCTTC. Residues: CATSEPGQGRYTF. The chain uses TRBV24-1 and TRBJ1-2, with 9 bases that match TRBD1. The germline gives CDR1 KGHDR, CDR2 SFDVKD. V shed 4 bases and J 9 bases; nucleotides not matched to a gene: 5. CDR3 size: 13 residues.

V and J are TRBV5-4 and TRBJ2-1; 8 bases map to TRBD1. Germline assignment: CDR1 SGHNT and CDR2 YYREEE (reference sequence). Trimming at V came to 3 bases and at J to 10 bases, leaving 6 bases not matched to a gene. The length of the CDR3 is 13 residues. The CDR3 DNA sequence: TGTGCCAGCAGCTATGACAGGGGTGGGGAGCAGTTCTTC. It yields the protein CASSYDRGGEQFF.

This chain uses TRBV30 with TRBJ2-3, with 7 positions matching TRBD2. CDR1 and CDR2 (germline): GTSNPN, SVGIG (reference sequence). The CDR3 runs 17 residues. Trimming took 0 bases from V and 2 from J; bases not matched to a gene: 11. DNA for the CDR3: TGTGCCTGGAGTGTAGTTCGGATAGCGGGTGACACAGATACGCAGTATTTT. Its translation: CAWSVVRIAGDTDTQYF.

CDR3 residues: CASSESRDTQYF. In DNA, the CDR3 is TGTGCCAGCAGTGAATCACGGGATACGCAGTATTTT. The rearrangement uses TRBV2 and TRBJ2-3; the D is unclear. Germline V gene lookup returns CDR1 SNHLY and CDR2 FYNNEI. The CDR3 loop spans 12 amino acids. Between the trimmed V and J ends, which lost 2 bases and 6 bases, there was a span of 6 bases.

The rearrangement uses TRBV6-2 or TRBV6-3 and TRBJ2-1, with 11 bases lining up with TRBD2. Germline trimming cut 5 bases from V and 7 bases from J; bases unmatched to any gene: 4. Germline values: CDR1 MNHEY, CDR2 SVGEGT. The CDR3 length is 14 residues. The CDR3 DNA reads TGTGCCAGCAGTACTAGCGGGGGTCGGAATGAGCAGTTCTTC. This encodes CASSTSGGRNEQFF.

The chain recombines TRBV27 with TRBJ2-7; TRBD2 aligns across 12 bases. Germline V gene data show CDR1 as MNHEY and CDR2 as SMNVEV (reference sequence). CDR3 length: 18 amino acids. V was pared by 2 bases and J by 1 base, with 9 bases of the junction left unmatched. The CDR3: CASSLVLAGGPRSYEQYF. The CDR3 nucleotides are TGTGCCAGCAGTTTAGTCCTAGCGGGAGGGCCCCGTTCCTACGAGCAGTACTTC.